This T cell receptor (beta chain) comes out of a study of shared clonotypes between healthy human individuals (dated by TCRdb to the early 2020s). About the study as a whole: Three men and two women, aged 18 to 49 years, made up the cohort. Leukapheresis yielded between about 0.94 and 8.9 billion PBMCs per donor. Different laboratories and diverse techniques were used to prepare libraries and sequence TCR repertoires, to increase sequencing depth and limit assay-specific biases. For each donor, CD4 naive and CD4 memory were each given three plates, CD8 naive was given two plates, and CD8 memory was given one plate. Blood TCR repertoires of about five healthy adults were deeply sequenced to estimate repertoire size and the extent of clonotype sharing between individuals. What the study reported, not specific to this receptor: Sampling was limited to blood, and TCR repertoires in tissue likely differ from TCR repertoires in blood. Larger estimated clonotype richness was generally found for naive subsets than for memory subsets. Incomplete sequencing was indicated by rarefaction of sorted-subset datasets, despite the large sequencing depth. Compared with non-shared clonotypes, the clonotypes found in all four sorted-subset donors had higher generation probabilities. Based on pairwise subsampling, the degree of clonotype sharing among donors was expected to be affected by sequencing depth. The small number of donors limited the genetic and exposure-history diversity represented. Sharing across a handful of donors was observed for around 5% of naive CD4, over 3% of naive CD8, over 2% of memory CD4, and roughly 0.4% of memory CD8 clonotypes.

V lost 3 bases and J lost 5 bases; the stretch between them is 10 bases long. Reading the germline V gene gives CDR1 MDHEN and CDR2 SYDVKM. Including the terminal cysteine and phenylalanine, the CDR3 comprises 13 residues. Of the read, only the CDR3 DNA is kept; its 39 bases are in frame from base 1. Healthy HIV-negative adults with no recently reported acute infections or vaccinations were included as donors. All donors were Caucasian adults living in Nashville, Tennessee, USA. CD8 memory samples consisted of magnetically selected CD45RO+ cells combined with CCR7-negative CD45RA+ effector memory (TemRA) cells. After blood collection by leukapheresis, PBMCs were isolated using Ficoll-Histopaque density gradient centrifugation and then cryopreserved in the vapor phase of liquid nitrogen. Analytical flow cytometry was used to check the purity and quantity of each magnetically sorted T cell population. Genomic DNA was isolated from every sorted fraction and measured by UV absorbance on a Nanodrop 2000c.

TCR CDR3 regions were amplified from genomic DNA by multiplex PCR using the deep immunoSEQ assay. Genomic DNA extracted from each cell subset was distributed evenly over all wells of several immunoSEQ 96-well plates, and each plate served as one replicate. Each replicate PCR for sorted subsets received around 0.2 ug genomic DNA, equal to roughly 30,000 T cell genomes. Purified libraries were measured with a Qubit 3.0 fluorometer, size-checked on a Bioanalyzer 2100, and measured again with the KAPA Library Quantification kit. Every immunoSEQ 96-well plate was sequenced on a separate single-read 150-cycle Illumina NextSeq 550 flow cell. Concerning the study's data processing: Because only junctional sequences without quality scores were contained in the immunoSEQ output, filtering matching that applied to full-length reads could not be performed. Sequences were annotated with PyIR, a Python wrapper for IgBLAST v1.9, and V/J genes and CDR3 were assigned using IMGT germline references. Reads were filtered out if the reads had weak V/J assignments (E-value above 1e-6), no CDR3, stop codons, out-of-frame junctions, or ambiguous translated residues. V3J clonotypes were defined as sequences sharing an identical inferred V gene, J gene, and CDR3 amino acid sequence. The percentage overlap between two repertoires was calculated by dividing the number of shared unique clonotypes by the size of the smaller repertoire. Three approaches were used to assess repertoire richness: RTK rarefaction, the Chao1 estimator, and Recon v2.1 estimates of unobserved clonotypes. For all TCRbeta clonotypes obtained by the gDNA method from a few donors, generation probabilities were computed with OLGA. TCRdb holds this immuneACCESS table with in-frame rearrangements only. Some clones are missing; in checked studies, unresolved V genes explain under half, and the rest has no known cause. V, J and clone size reflect that table, while D and trimming were determined from the DNA. The sample includes approximately 100,000 clones, with 55% to 70% observed a single time. Clones ranked in the top ten supply 24% of the sample.

For this clone: The antigen this receptor binds is unknown. No base quality values were provided; no much bigger clone lies one nucleotide off.

The sequenced material came from memory CD8+ T cells sorted from blood. Sample cell subset or site, as interpreted from the label and publication: CD45RO+ cells pooled with CCR7-negative TemRA cells. This receptor chain uses TRBV28 and TRBJ1-2; the D gene identity is not certain. The clonotype comes from a woman aged 30 to 39 in good health. The CDR3 is CASSLRPGYGYTF. The DNA reads as follows: TGTGCCAGCAGTTTGAGGCCTGGGTATGGCTACACCTTC.